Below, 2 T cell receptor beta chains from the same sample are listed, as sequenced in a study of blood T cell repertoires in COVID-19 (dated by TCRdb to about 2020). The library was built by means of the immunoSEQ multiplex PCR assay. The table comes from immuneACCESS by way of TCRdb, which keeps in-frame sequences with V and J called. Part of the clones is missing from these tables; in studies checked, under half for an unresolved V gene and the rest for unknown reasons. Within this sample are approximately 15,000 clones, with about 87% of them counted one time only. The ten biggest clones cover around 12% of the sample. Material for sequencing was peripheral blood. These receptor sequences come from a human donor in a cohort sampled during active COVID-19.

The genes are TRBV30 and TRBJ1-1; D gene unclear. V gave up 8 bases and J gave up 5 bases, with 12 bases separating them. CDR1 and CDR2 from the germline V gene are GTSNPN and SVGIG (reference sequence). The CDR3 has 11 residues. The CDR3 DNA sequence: TGTGCCGACTCTCGAGAAACTGAAGCTTTCTTT. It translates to CADSRETEAFF. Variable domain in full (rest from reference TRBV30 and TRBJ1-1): SQTIHQWPATLVQPVGSPLSLECTVEGTSNPNLYWYRQAAGRGLQLLFYSVGIGQISSEVPQNLSASRPQDRQFILSSKKLLLSDSGFYLCADSRETEAFFGQGTRLTVV.

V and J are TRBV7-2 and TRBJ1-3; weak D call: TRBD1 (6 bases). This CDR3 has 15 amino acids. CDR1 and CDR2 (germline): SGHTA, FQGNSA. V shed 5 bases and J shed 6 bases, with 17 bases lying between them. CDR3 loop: CASSLVSGQLNTIYF. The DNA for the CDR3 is TGTGCCAGCAGCCTAGTGTCCGGACAGCTAAACACCATATATTTT.